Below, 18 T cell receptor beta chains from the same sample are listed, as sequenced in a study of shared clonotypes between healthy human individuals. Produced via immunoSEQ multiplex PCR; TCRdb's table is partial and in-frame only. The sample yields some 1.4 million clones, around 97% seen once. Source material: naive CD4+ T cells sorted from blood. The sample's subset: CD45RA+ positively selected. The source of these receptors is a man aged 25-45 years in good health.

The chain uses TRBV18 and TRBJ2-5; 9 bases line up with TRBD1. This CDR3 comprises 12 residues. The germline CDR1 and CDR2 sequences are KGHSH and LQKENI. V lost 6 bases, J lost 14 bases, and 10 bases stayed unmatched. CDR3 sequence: CASSTLNRGPYF. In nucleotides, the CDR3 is TGTGCCAGCTCCACCCTCAACAGGGGGCCCTACTTC.

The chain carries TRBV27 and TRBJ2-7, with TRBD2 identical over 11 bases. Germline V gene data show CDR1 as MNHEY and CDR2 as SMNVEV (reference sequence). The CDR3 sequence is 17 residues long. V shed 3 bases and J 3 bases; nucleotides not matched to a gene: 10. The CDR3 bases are TGTGCCAGCAGTTTTGGTAGCGGGAGGGCAAGAAGCTACGAGCAGTACTTC. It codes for CASSFGSGRARSYEQYF.

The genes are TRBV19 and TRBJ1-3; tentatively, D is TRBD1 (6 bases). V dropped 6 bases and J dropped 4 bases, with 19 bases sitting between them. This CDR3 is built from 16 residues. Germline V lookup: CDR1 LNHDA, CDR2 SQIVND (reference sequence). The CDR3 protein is CASSTKQGFNGNTIYF. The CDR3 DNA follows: TGTGCCAGTAGCACCAAACAGGGTTTCAACGGAAACACCATATATTTT.

The CDR3 reads CASSLTLGTGENEKLFF. CDR3 DNA sequence: TGTGCCAGCAGTTTGACCCTCGGGACAGGGGAAAATGAAAAACTGTTTTTT. The chain links TRBV28 to TRBJ1-4; 10 nucleotides agree with TRBD1. Germline V gene data show CDR1 as MDHEN and CDR2 as SYDVKM. This CDR3 has 17 amino acids. V was clipped by 3 bases and J by 5 bases; unmatched bases: 9.

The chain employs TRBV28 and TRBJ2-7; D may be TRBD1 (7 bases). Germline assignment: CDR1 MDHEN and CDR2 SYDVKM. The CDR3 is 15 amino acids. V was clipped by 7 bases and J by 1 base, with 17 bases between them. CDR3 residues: CASTTEGAGSYEQYF. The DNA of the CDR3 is TGTGCCAGCACCACGGAGGGGGCAGGGTCCTACGAGCAGTACTTC.

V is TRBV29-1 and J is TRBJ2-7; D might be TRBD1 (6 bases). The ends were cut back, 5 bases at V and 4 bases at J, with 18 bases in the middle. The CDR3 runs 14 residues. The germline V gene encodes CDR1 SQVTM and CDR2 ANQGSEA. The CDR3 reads CSVKDGQNLYEQYF. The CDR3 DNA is TGCAGCGTTAAGGACGGACAGAATCTTTACGAGCAGTACTTC.

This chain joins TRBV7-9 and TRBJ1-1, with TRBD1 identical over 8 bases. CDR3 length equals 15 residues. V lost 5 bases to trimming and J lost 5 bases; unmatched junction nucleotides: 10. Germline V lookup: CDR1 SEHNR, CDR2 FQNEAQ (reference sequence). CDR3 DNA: TGTGCCAGCAGCCAAACGGACAGGGTAGTAACTGAAGCTTTCTTT. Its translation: CASSQTDRVVTEAFF.

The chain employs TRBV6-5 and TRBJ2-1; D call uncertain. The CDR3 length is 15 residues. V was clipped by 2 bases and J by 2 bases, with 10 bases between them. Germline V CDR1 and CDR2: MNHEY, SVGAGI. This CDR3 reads CASSYGSFPYNEQFF. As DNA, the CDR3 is TGTGCCAGCAGTTACGGTTCTTTCCCCTACAATGAGCAGTTCTTC.

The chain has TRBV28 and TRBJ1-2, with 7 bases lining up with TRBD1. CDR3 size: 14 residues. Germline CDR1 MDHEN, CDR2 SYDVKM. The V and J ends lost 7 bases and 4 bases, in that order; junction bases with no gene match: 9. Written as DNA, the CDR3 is TGTGCCAGCACCCGCCGGGACAGACGCTATGGCTACACCTTC. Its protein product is CASTRRDRRYGYTF.

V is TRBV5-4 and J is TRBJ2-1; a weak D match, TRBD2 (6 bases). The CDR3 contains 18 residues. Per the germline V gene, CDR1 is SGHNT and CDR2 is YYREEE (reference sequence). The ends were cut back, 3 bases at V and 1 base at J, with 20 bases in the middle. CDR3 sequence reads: CASSYSLLRERSYNEQFF. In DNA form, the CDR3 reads TGTGCCAGCAGCTACAGTCTCTTACGGGAGCGGTCCTACAATGAGCAGTTCTTC.

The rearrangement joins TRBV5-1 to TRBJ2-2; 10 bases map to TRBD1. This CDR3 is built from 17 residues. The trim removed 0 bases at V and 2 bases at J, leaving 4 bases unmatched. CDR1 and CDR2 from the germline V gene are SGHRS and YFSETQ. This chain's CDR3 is CASSLGQGARNTGELFF. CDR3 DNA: TGCGCCAGCAGCTTGGGACAGGGGGCGCGAAACACCGGGGAGCTGTTTTTT.

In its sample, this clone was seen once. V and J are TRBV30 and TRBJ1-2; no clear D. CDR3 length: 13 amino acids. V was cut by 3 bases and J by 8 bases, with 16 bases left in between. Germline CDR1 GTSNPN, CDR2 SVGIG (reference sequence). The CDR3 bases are TGTGCCTGGAGCAAATCTGGTACGTTCGGCTACACCTTC. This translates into CAWSKSGTFGYTF.

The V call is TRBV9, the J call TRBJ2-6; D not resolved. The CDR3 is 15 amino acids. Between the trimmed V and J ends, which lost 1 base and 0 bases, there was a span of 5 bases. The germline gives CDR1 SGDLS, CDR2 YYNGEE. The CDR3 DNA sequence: TGTGCCAGCAGCGTACTGGCCTCTGGGGCCAACGTCCTGACTTTC. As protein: CASSVLASGANVLTF.

CDR3 amino acids: CASSFLNEQFF. The CDR3, as DNA: TGTGCCAGCAGTTTTCTGAATGAGCAGTTCTTC. The chain has TRBV28 and TRBJ2-1; D gene uncertain. Trimming removed 3 bases from V and 7 bases from J, with 4 bases in between. CDR1 MDHEN and CDR2 SYDVKM come from the germline V gene. The CDR3 is made up of 11 amino acids.

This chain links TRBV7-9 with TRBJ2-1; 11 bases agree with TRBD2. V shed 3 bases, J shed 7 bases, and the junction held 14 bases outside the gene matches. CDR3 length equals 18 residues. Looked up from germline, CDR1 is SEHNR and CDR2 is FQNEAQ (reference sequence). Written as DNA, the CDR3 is TGTGCCAGCAGCTTGTCTAGCGGGAGGCACGGGGCTCCTAATGAGCAGTTCTTC. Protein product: CASSLSSGRHGAPNEQFF.

CDR3 sequence reads: CASSLEAGANYGYTF. The CDR3 region has the DNA TGTGCCAGCAGCTTGGAGGCAGGGGCGAACTATGGCTACACCTTC. J is TRBJ1-2 and V is TRBV5-6, with D tentatively TRBD1 (6 bases). The CDR3 extends over 15 amino acids. CDR1 and CDR2 (germline): SGHDT, YYEEEE. With 0 bases removed from V and 2 bases from J, the gap between germline ends came to 11 bases.

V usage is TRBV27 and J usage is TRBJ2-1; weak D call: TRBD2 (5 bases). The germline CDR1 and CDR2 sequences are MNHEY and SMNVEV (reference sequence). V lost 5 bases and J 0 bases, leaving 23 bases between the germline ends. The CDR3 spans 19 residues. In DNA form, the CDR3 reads TGTGCCAGCAGTCTCGAGCTGAGAGGCGAAGGGAGCTCCTACAATGAGCAGTTCTTC. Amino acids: CASSLELRGEGSSYNEQFF.

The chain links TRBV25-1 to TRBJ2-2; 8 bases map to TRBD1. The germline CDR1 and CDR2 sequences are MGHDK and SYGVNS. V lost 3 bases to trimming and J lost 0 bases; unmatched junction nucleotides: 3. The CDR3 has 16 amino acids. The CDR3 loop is CASSDLTGANTGELFF. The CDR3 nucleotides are TGTGCCAGCAGTGACCTGACAGGGGCGAACACCGGGGAGCTGTTTTTT.